This T cell receptor (beta chain) derives from a study of beta chain features in type 1 diabetes. Study-wide points: Moderate yet significant TCRB CDR3 shortening was seen in Type 1 diabetes patients in all four CD4+ subsets. Patients with type 1 diabetes carried fewer insertions and had more deletions at their VDJ junctions. Shorter templates might be favored by PCR, equally in patients and controls. Here, the possible influence of HLA type (on TCRB rearrangement) remained unresolved. Reads derived from cDNA could over-represent cells showing high TCR expression.

Details on this clone: The antigen is not known. This sample also contains other DNA sequences that code for the same CDR3.

Expressed TCRB transcripts were sequenced, since all the RNA that had been isolated was reverse transcribed. Measured with immunoSEQ multiplex PCR; TCRdb has only the in-frame clones, and not every one. Here the sample spans fewer than 400,000 clones, over 7% being singletons. Germline V gene data show CDR1 as SQVTM and CDR2 as ANQGSEA. This CDR3 has 14 amino acids. Trimming removed 5 bases at V and 0 bases at J, with 8 bases between. The specimen was central memory CD4+ T cells from blood. The J gene is TRBJ2-6, the V gene TRBV29-1, with a weak D call TRBD2 (6 bases). This TCR was sampled from a man younger than 45 with type 1 diabetes. The CDR3 region is CSVRETSGANVLTF. CDR3 nucleotides: TGCAGCGTTCGGGAGACCTCTGGGGCCAACGTCCTGACTTTC.